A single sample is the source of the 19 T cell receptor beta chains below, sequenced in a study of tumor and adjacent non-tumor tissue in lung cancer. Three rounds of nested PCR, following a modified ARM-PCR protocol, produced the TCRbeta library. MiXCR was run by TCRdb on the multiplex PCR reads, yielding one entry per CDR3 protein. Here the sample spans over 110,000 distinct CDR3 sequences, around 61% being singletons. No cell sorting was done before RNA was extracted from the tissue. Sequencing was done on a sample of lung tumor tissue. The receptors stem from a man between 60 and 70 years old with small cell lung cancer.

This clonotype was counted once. The DNA of the CDR3 is TGCAGTACAAAAACTAGCGGAAATTCCTACGAGCAGTACGTC. This gives the protein CSTKTSGNSYEQYV. The V call is TRBV20-1, the J call TRBJ2-7; 8 bases map to TRBD2. The CDR3 loop spans 14 amino acids. V trimming: 8 bases; J trimming: 1 base; junction bases outside the gene matches: 10. Germline values: CDR1 DFQATT, CDR2 SNEGSKA (reference sequence).

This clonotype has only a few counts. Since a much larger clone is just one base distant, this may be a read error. The CDR3 nucleotides read TGTGCCAGCAGCTGGGGACTAGTGGCTCAGACCCAGTACTTC. The encoded protein is CASSWGLVAQTQYF. V usage is TRBV11-2 and J usage is TRBJ2-5; 8 nucleotides agree with TRBD2. The CDR3 length is 14 residues. Germline V gene data show CDR1 as SGHAT and CDR2 as FQNNGV. Germline trimming cut 4 bases from V and 6 bases from J; bases unmatched to any gene: 7.

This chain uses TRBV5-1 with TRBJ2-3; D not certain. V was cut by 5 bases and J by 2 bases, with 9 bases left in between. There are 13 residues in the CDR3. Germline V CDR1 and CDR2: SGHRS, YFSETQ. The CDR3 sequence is CASSQLATDTQYF. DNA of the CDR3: TGCGCCAGCAGTCAGCTCGCCACAGATACGCAGTATTTT.

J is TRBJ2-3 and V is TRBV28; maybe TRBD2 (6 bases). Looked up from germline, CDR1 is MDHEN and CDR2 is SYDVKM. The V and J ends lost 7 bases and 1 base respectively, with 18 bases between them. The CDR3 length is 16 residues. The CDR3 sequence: CASKYSGGGGTDTQYF. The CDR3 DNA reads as TGTGCCAGCAAATATAGCGGAGGAGGGGGCACAGATACGCAGTATTTT.

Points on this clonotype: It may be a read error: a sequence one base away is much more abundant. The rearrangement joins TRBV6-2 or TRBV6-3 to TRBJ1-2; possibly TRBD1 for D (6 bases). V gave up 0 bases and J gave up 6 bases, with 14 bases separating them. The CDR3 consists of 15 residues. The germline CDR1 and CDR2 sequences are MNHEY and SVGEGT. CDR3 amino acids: CASSYSWQGQDGYTF. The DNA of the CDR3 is TGTGCCAGCAGTTACTCGTGGCAGGGGCAGGATGGCTACACCTTC.

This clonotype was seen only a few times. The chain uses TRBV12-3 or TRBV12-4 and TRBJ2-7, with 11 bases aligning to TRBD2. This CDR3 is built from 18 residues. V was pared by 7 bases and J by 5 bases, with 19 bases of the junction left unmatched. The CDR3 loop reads CASTPDRVLAGVKNEQYF. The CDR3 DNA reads TGTGCCAGCACCCCGGACAGAGTACTAGCGGGAGTGAAAAACGAGCAGTACTTC.

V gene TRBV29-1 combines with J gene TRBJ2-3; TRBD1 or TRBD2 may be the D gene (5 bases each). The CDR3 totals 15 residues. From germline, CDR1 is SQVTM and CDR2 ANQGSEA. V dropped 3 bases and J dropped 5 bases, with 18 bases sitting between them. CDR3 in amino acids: CSVEKTGPGEDTQYF. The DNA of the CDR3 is TGCAGCGTTGAGAAGACGGGGCCCGGGGAAGATACGCAGTATTTT.

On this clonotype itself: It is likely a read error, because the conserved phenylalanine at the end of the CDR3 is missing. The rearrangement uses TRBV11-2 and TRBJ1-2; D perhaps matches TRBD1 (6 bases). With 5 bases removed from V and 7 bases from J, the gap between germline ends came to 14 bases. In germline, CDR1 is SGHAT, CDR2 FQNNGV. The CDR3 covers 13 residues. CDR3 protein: CASSHGQFGGYTV. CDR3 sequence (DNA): TGTGCCAGCAGCCACGGACAGTTCGGTGGCTACACCGTC.

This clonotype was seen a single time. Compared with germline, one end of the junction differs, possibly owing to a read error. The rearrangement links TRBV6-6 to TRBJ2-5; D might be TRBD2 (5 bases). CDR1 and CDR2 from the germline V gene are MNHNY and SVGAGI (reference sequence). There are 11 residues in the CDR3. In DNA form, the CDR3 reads TGTGCCAGCACCTACGGGGAGATCCAGCACTTC. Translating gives CASTYGEIQHF.

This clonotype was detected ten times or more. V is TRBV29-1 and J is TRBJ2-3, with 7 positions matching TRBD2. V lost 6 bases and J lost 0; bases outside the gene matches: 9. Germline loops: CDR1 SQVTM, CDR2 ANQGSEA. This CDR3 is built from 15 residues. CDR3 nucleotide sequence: TGCAGCGTCCCCGGAGGCGGGGGTAGCACAGATACGCAGTATTTT. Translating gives CSVPGGGGSTDTQYF.

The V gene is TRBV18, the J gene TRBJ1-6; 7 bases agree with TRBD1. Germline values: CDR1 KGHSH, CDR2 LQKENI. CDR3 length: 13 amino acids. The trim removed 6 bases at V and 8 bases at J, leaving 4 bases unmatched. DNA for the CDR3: TGTGCCAGCTCCCCTGGGACAGATTCACCCCTCCACTTT. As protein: CASSPGTDSPLHF.

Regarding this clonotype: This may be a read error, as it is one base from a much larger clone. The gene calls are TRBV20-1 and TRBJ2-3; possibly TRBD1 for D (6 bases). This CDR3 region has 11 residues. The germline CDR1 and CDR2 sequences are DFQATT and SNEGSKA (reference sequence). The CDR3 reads CSAMKGDTHYF. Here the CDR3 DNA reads TGCAGTGCTATGAAGGGGGATACGCACTATTTT.

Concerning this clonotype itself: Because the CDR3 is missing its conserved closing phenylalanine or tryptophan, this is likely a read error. CDR3 in DNA: TGTGCCAGGAACCTACTTCCCGGGGGCAATCAGCCCCAGCATCTT. Translating gives CARNLLPGGNQPQHL. This chain connects TRBV6-6 to TRBJ1-5; D is ambiguous. Deletions cut 9 bases from V and 2 bases from J, with 17 bases between. The CDR3 length is 15 residues. Germline CDR1 reads MNHNY; CDR2 reads SVGAGI (reference sequence).

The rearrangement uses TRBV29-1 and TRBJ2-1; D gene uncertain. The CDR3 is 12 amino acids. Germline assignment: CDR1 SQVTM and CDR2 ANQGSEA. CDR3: CAWMLLYNEQFF. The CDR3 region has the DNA TGCGCATGGATGTTACTCTACAATGAGCAGTTCTTC.

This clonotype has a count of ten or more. CDR3 DNA sequence: TGTGCCAGCAGCTTAGAAGAGATAAACACCATATATTTT. Protein: CASSLEEINTIYF. The chain uses TRBV11-2 and TRBJ1-3, with D unclear. Trimming cost V 0 bases and J 6 bases, with 6 bases left between them. The CDR3 length is 13 residues. Germline V gene data show CDR1 as SGHAT and CDR2 as FQNNGV.

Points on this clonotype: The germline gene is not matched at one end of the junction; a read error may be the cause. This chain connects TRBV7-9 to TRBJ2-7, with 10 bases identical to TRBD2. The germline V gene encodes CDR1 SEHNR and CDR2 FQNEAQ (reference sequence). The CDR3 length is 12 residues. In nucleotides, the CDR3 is TGTGCCAGCAGCTTAGAGGGAGCGGGAGGGCACTTC. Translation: CASSLEGAGGHF.

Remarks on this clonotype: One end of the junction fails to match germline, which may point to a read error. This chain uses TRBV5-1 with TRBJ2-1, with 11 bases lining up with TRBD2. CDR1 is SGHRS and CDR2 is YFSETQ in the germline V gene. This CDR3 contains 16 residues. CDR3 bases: TGCACCAGCAGCTTGGGCCTAGCGGGAGGCTACAATGAGCAGTTCTTC. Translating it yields CTSSLGLAGGYNEQFF.

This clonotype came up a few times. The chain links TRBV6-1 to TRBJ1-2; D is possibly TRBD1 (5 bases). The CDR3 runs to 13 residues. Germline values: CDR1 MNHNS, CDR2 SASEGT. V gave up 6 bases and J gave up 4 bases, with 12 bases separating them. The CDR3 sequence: CASRGGRSYGYTF. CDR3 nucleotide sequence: TGTGCCAGCAGGGGGGGTCGCAGCTATGGCTACACCTTC.

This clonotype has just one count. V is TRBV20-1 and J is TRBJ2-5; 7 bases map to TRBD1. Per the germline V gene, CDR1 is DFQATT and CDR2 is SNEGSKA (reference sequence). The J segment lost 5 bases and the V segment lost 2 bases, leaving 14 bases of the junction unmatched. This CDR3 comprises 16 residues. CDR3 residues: CSARHLTGDRSETQYF. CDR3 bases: TGCAGTGCTAGACACTTAACAGGGGATCGATCGGAGACCCAGTACTTC.